Sequencing of this TCR beta chain was carried out in a study of blood T cell repertoires in COVID-19. Study background: COVID-19 samples collected from the United States, Italy and Spain covered acute and convalescent phases. Sources were T cells, B-cell-depleted T cells, or PBMCs; the material itself was cDNA or gDNA.

TCRdb's copy holds only in-frame clones and misses some; the assay was immunoSEQ multiplex PCR. The data show about 250,000 clones, 86% seen once. Source material: PBMCs or T cells enriched from blood (not recorded which). The sequence was collected from a man in his forties or fifties who had recovered from COVID-19.

CDR3 DNA sequence: TGTGCCAGCAGCAGCGGGGGGGACTCCCTCTTGAACGAGCAGTACTTC. This codes for CASSSGGDSLLNEQYF. The genes are TRBV5-4 and TRBJ2-7; 10 bases fit TRBD2. This CDR3 region has 16 residues. V was clipped by 4 bases and J by 5 bases; unmatched bases: 12. Germline V gene sequence: CDR1 SGHNT, CDR2 YYREEE (reference sequence).